The clone carrying this T cell receptor beta chain was seen more than once but under ten times. Its target is unknown. The V and J ends lost 6 bases and 0 bases, in that order; junction bases with no gene match: 10. The germline gives CDR1 SNHLY, CDR2 FYNNEI. The CDR3 length is 16 residues. This specimen comes from a study of response to subunit inactivated influenza vaccine. Study conclusions and caveats: Every seasonal influenza vaccination brings in few new T cells, the authors suggested.

TCRdb processed the RT-PCR reads anew with MiXCR; each CDR3 protein has one entry. The sample carries around 760,000 distinct CDR3 sequences, 14% recorded once. The starting material was PBMCs from blood, obtained 14 days before vaccination. The J gene is TRBJ1-2, the V gene TRBV2; the match to TRBD1 covers 7 bases. The receptor's source is a man aged 45-65 years who received an inactivated influenza vaccine. This chain's CDR3 is CASSLIAGGSNYGYTF. The CDR3 DNA sequence: TGTGCCAGCAGCTTAATAGCAGGGGGTTCTAACTATGGCTACACCTTC.